The T cell receptor (beta chain) under discussion was sequenced for a study of shared clonotypes between healthy human individuals (dated by TCRdb to the early 2020s). As for the study more broadly: The cohort comprised a couple of women and three men aged 18 to 49 years. Libraries were prepared and TCR repertoires were sequenced by different laboratories using diverse techniques, in order to increase sequencing depth and limit assay-specific biases. For each donor, three plates each were used for CD4 naive and CD4 memory, two plates were used for CD8 naive, and one plate was used for CD8 memory. Between about 0.85 and 9.5 billion PBMCs per donor were obtained by leukapheresis. To estimate repertoire size and how much clonotypes are shared between individuals, the study performed deep sequencing of blood TCR repertoires from a few healthy adults. The paper's findings and limits, for the study overall: Roughly 5.2% of naive CD4, 3.5% of naive CD8, approximately 2.2% of memory CD4, and around 0.42% of memory CD8 clonotypes were shared across several donors. Larger estimated clonotype richness was generally found for naive subsets than for memory subsets. Higher generation probabilities were observed for clonotypes shared by all four sorted-subset donors than for non-shared clonotypes. Sampling was restricted to blood, and TCR repertoires in tissue are likely to differ from TCR repertoires in blood. Pairwise subsampling indicated that sequencing depth was expected to affect the degree of clonotype sharing among donors. Incomplete sequencing was indicated by rarefaction of sorted-subset datasets, despite the large sequencing depth. The genetic and exposure-history diversity represented was limited by the small number of donors.

Using the deep immunoSEQ assay, multiplex PCR amplified TCR CDR3 regions from genomic DNA. Extracted genomic DNA from each cell subset was distributed evenly across all wells of several immunoSEQ 96-well plates, and each plate was treated as a replicate. For sorted subsets, about 0.2 ug genomic DNA, equal to tens of thousands of T cell genomes, was loaded into each replicate PCR. Purified libraries were measured with a Qubit 3.0 fluorometer, size-checked on a Bioanalyzer 2100, and measured again with the KAPA Library Quantification kit. Every immunoSEQ 96-well plate was sequenced on a dedicated single-read 150-cycle Illumina NextSeq 550 flow cell. The published analysis was carried out like this. Because the immunoSEQ output held only junctional sequences and lacked quality scores, the filtering could not match the filtering applied to full-length reads. Sequences were annotated with PyIR, a Python wrapper for IgBLAST v1.9, and V/J genes and CDR3 were assigned using IMGT germline references. Reads with weak V/J assignments (E-value above 1e-6), missing CDR3, stop codons, out-of-frame junctions, or ambiguous translated residues were removed. V3J clonotypes were defined as sequences sharing an identical inferred V gene, J gene, and CDR3 amino acid sequence. To compute the percentage overlap between repertoires, the number of shared unique clonotypes was divided by the size of the smaller repertoire. Three approaches were used to assess repertoire richness: RTK rarefaction, the Chao1 estimator, and Recon v2.1 estimates of unobserved clonotypes. For all TCRbeta clonotypes obtained by the gDNA method from several donors, generation probabilities were computed with OLGA. TCRdb carries this immuneACCESS record with in-frame sequences only. Its versions omit some clonotypes, under half of them owing to an unresolved V gene in the studies checked, with the rest unexplained. V and J calls and clone size are copied from that table; D and trimming were computed from the DNA. In all, the sample holds fewer than 3 million clones, and 85% to 95% of those were seen once. The biggest ten clones account for 0.37% of the sample.

The count of this clone is one. Its antigen has not been determined. Qualities for individual bases were not recorded, and no much larger clone is one base off. Unmatched junction bases come to 7, with V trimmed by 2 bases and J by 2 bases. The germline V gene (reference sequence) sets CDR1 to MNHNY and CDR2 to SVGAGI. The CDR3 runs 16 residues from the cysteine to the phenylalanine. The CDR3 DNA has 48 bases and is translated from base 1. Healthy HIV-negative adults with no recently reported acute infections or vaccinations were included as donors. Only Caucasian adults living in Nashville, Tennessee, USA were represented among the donors. CD4+ T cells were enriched through magnetic negative selection, after which naive cells were positively selected on CD45RA and the remaining negative fraction served as the memory subset. Blood was collected by leukapheresis, and PBMCs were isolated by Ficoll-Histopaque density gradient centrifugation and then cryopreserved in liquid nitrogen vapor phase. Analytical flow cytometry was used to check the purity and quantity of every magnetically sorted T cell population. Each sorted fraction had its genomic DNA isolated and then quantified by UV absorbance on a Nanodrop 2000c.

The receptor was derived from a man aged 18-30 years in good health. Some clones in this sample may be carry-over from other donors' samples. The chain is encoded by TRBV6-6 joined to TRBJ2-5, and 8 junction bases match TRBD2. Sequencing was carried out using naive CD4+ T cells from PBMCs. The cell subset or site label here, explained by the study, means: CD45RA+ positively selected. The CDR3 is CASSYGAGGAQETQYF. The nucleotides read TGTGCCAGCAGTTACGGGGCCGGGGGGGCGCAAGAGACCCAGTACTTC.